This TCR beta chain was sequenced during a study of regulatory T cells in long-lasting Graves disease. Study in general: Under 3 months of antithyroid drugs had been taken by newly diagnosed Graves' patients. Study observations and caveats: Persistent disease favored TRBV28, TRBJ1-2 and TRBJ2-5.

The time point is: newly diagnosed GD, antithyroid drugs for less than 3 months. Extracted PBMC RNA gave rise to the TCR library. All patients originated from an endocrinology department located in Xi'an, China. This clonotype was counted between two and nine times. What it recognizes is unknown. TCR beta libraries were built with iRepertoire HTBI primers and Arm-PCR of CDR3 regions. TCRdb called the multiplex PCR reads again in MiXCR, with one record for every CDR3 protein. The table has 550,000 to 700,000 distinct CDR3 sequences, 16% seen once. The CDR3 runs 15 residues. Germline CDR1 and CDR2: MDHEN and SYDVKM. V was pared by 2 bases and J by 3 bases, with 14 bases between. The same sample was also used in a study of T cells in Graves' hyperthyroidism and ophthalmopathy.

The input for sequencing was peripheral blood mononuclear cells (PBMCs), taken at new diagnosis, from a patient treated with antithyroid drugs. The receptor was isolated from a man in his late teens or twenties with Graves disease. The V call is TRBV28, the J call TRBJ2-7; no definite D call. CDR3 coding DNA: TGTGCCAGCAGTTTAACCCCCCTTGGCTTCTACGAGCAGTACTTC. Amino acid sequence: CASSLTPLGFYEQYF.